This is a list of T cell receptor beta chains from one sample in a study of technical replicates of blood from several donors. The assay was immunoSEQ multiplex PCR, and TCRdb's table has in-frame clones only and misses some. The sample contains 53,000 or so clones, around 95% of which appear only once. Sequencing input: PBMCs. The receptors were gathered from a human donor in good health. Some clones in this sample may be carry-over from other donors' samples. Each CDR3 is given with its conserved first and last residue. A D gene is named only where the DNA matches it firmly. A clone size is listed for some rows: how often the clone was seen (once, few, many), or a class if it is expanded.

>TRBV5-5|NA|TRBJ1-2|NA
CASSLNRGYTF
TGTGCCAGCAGCTTAAATCGTGGCTACACCTTC
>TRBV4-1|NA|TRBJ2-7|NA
CASSQKSGNSYEQYF
TGCGCCAGCAGCCAAAAGTCGGGGAACTCTTACGAGCAGTACTTC
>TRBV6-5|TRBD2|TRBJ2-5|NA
CASSYWGGQETQYF
TGTGCCAGCAGTTATTGGGGGGGGCAAGAGACCCAGTACTTC
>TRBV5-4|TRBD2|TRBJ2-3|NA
CASRLAGGRTDTQYF
TGTGCCAGCCGACTAGCGGGAGGGCGCACAGATACGCAGTATTTT
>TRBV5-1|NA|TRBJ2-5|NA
CASSQRMTGTEGTQYF
TGCGCCAGCAGCCAAAGAATGACCGGGACGGAGGGGACCCAGTACTTC
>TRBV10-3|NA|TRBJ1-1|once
CAAGQTNTEAFF
TGTGCCGCCGGACAGACGAACACTGAAGCTTTCTTT
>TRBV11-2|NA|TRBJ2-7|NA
CASSFSQYEQYF
TGTGCCAGCAGCTTCTCACAGTACGAGCAGTACTTC
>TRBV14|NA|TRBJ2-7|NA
CASSQDSYEQYF
TGTGCCAGCAGCCAGGACAGTTACGAGCAGTACTTC
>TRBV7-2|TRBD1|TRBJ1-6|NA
CASSLTGTGTSPLHF
TGTGCCAGCAGCTTAACCGGGACAGGGACTTCACCCCTCCACTTT
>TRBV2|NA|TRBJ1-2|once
CASMAGDPDGYTF
TGTGCCAGCATGGCAGGGGACCCAGATGGCTACACCTTC
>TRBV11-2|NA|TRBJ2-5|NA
CASSPRIGIGETQYF
TGTGCCAGCAGCCCTCGTATCGGGATTGGAGAGACCCAGTACTTC
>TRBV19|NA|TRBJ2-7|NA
CASSFEGHSSYEQYF
TGTGCCAGTAGTTTTGAGGGTCATAGCTCCTACGAGCAGTACTTC
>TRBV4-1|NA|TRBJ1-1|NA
CASSGGGAGNTEAFF
TGCGCCAGCAGCGGGGGAGGGGCAGGAAACACTGAAGCTTTCTTT
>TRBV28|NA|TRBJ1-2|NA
CASGQLEQGDGYTF
TGTGCCAGCGGCCAGTTGGAACAGGGTGATGGCTACACCTTC
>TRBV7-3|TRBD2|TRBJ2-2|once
CASSKLGRVNTGELFF
TGTGCCAGCAGCAAACTCGGGAGGGTTAATACCGGGGAGCTGTTTTTT
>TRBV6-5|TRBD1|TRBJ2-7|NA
CASGNRDRAHEQYF
TGTGCCAGCGGGAACCGGGACAGGGCCCACGAGCAGTACTTC
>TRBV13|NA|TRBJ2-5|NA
CASSTRETQYF
TGTGCCAGCAGCACCCGGGAGACCCAGTACTTC
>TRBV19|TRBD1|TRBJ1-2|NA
CASTDGGQGYGYTF
TGTGCCAGTACCGACGGTGGACAGGGCTATGGCTACACCTTC
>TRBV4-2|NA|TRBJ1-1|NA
CASSQDYGVNTEAFF
TGTGCCAGCAGCCAAGACTACGGGGTGAACACTGAAGCTTTCTTT
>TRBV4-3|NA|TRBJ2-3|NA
CASSQDAQGYTDTQYF
TGCGCCAGCAGCCAAGATGCACAGGGTTACACAGATACGCAGTATTTT
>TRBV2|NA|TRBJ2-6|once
CASSEGPSGANVLTF
TGTGCCAGCAGTGAGGGGCCCTCTGGGGCCAACGTCCTGACTTTC
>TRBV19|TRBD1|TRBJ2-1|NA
CASSHQTGGTEQFF
TGTGCCAGTAGTCACCAGACAGGGGGGACTGAGCAGTTCTTC
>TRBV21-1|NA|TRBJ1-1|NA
CATAPGQHLTEAFF
TGTGCCACCGCTCCGGGACAGCACCTTACTGAAGCTTTCTTT
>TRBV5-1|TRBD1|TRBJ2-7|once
CASSKGTGRLEQYF
TGCGCCAGCAGCAAGGGGACAGGGAGGCTCGAGCAGTACTTC
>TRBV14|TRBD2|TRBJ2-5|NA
CASSQDIAEGLAMMEETQYF
TGTGCCAGCAGCCAAGATATCGCTGAGGGACTAGCGATGATGGAAGAGACCCAGTACTTC
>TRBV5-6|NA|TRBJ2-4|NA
CASSFRTTGSNIQYF
TGTGCCAGCAGCTTCCGGACCACAGGGTCCAACATTCAGTACTTC
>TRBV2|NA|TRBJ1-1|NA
CASSYGQNTEAFF
TGTGCCAGCAGTTACGGTCAGAACACTGAAGCTTTCTTT
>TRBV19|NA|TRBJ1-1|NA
CASSTPPGASIMNTEAFF
TGTGCCAGTAGTACACCCCCAGGGGCCTCAATAATGAACACTGAAGCTTTCTTT
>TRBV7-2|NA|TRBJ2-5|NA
CASSKRREAQYF
TGTGCCAGCAGTAAGCGAAGGGAGGCCCAGTACTTC
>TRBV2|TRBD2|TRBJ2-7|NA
CASSRGGNEQYF
TGTGCCAGCAGCCGGGGGGGGAACGAGCAGTACTTC
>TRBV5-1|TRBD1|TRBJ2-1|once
CASSTGQVYNEQFF
TGCGCCAGCAGCACGGGACAGGTCTACAATGAGCAGTTCTTC